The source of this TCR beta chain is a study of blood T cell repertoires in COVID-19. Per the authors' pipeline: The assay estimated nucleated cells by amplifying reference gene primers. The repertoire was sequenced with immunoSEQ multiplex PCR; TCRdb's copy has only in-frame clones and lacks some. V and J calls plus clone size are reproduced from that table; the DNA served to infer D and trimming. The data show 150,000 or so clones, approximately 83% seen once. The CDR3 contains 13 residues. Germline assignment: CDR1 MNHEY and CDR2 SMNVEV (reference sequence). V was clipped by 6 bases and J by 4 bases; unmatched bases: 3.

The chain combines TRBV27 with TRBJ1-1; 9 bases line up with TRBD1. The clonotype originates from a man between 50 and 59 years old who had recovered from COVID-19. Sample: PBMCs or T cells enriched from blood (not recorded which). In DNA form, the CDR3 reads TGTGCCAGCAGAGACAGGGGGAGCACTGAAGCTTTCTTT. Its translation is CASRDRGSTEAFF.